A selection of T cell receptor beta chains follows, all from one sample in a study of CD8 T cells in Susac syndrome. TCRdb reprocessed the immunoSEQ multiplex PCR reads with MiXCR, giving one entry per CDR3 protein. The table has around 85,000 distinct CDR3 sequences, approximately 95% seen once. Sequenced input: CD8+ T cells from PBMCs. The receptor source for this set is a human donor with Susac syndrome. CDR3s leave out the opening cysteine and the closing phenylalanine or tryptophan.

TRBV20-1	TRBJ2-5	13	SASGEDRGQETQY
TRBV6-2/TRBV6-3	TRBJ1-2	10	ASSDGGYGYT
TRBV4-2	TRBJ2-3	14	ASSQERGAGGDTQY
TRBV19	TRBJ2-1	13	ASTLAGGSYNEQF
TRBV28	TRBJ1-5	14	ASTDSFDREEQPQH
TRBV12-3/TRBV12-4	TRBJ2-5	11	ASSDSRAETQY
TRBV7-9	TRBJ1-4	11	ASAGSGREKLF
TRBV20-1	TRBJ2-3	14	SARPLGGRSTDTQY
TRBV30	TRBJ2-1	12	AWSEGLAINEQF
TRBV15	TRBJ1-2	13	ATSNGQGETYGYT
TRBV27	TRBJ2-1	15	ASRPAYDPLSYNEQF